The rows below give T cell receptor beta chains drawn from one sample of a study of blood T cell repertoires in COVID-19. Assay: immunoSEQ multiplex PCR; the TCRdb copy retains only in-frame clones and omits some. The sample records roughly 140,000 clones, approximately 80% being singletons. The sample taken for sequencing was peripheral blood. The receptors shown here come from a woman between 45 and 60 years old with acute or convalescent COVID-19. The CDR3 runs from the conserved cysteine through the conserved F or W. D genes are given only for firm matches. Part of the rows lack a size; the others show once, few, many or a class for expanded clones.

CDR3: CASSLDFGSYGYTF
DNA: TGTGCCAGCAGTTTAGATTTTGGGAGCTATGGCTACACCTTC
D: .
V: TRBV4-2
J: TRBJ1-2
size: .

CDR3: CASSFTTNRGETQYF
DNA: TGTGCCAGCAGCTTCACCACGAACAGGGGAGAGACCCAGTACTTC
D: TRBD1
V: TRBV7-2
J: TRBJ2-5
size: .

CDR3: CASSLDQGTEAFF
DNA: TGTGCCAGCAGCTTAGATCAGGGAACTGAAGCTTTCTTT
D: .
V: TRBV7-6
J: TRBJ1-1
size: .

CDR3: CAISESTDTGNTIYF
DNA: TGTGCCATCAGTGAGTCTACTGACACTGGAAACACCATATATTTT
D: .
V: TRBV10-3
J: TRBJ1-3
size: .

CDR3: CASQTGPGNTIYF
DNA: TGTGCCAGCCAGACAGGGCCTGGAAACACCATATATTTT
D: TRBD1
V: TRBV28
J: TRBJ1-3
size: .

CDR3: CASSQDPSGITDTQYF
DNA: TGCGCCAGCAGCCAAGATCCTAGCGGGATCACAGATACGCAGTATTTT
D: TRBD2
V: TRBV4-3
J: TRBJ2-3
size: .

CDR3: CASTSAGGGRPEQYF
DNA: TGTGCCAGCACATCGGCGGGAGGGGGAAGACCGGAGCAGTACTTC
D: TRBD2
V: TRBV28
J: TRBJ2-7
size: .

CDR3: CASSFDSGWGYEQYF
DNA: TGTGCCAGCAGCTTTGACTCGGGATGGGGCTACGAGCAGTACTTC
D: .
V: TRBV7-2
J: TRBJ2-7
size: .

CDR3: CAWTRDRENYGYTF
DNA: TGTGCCTGGACCCGGGACAGGGAAAACTATGGCTACACCTTC
D: TRBD1
V: TRBV30
J: TRBJ1-2
size: .

CDR3: CASSAGTAYEQYF
DNA: TGTGCCAGCAGCGCTGGGACAGCCTACGAGCAGTACTTC
D: TRBD1
V: TRBV3-1/TRBV3-2
J: TRBJ2-7
size: .

CDR3: CASSIMLSSYEQYF
DNA: TGTGCCAGTAGTATTATGCTGAGCTCCTACGAGCAGTACTTC
D: .
V: TRBV19
J: TRBJ2-7
size: .

CDR3: CASSRGQGHTEAFF
DNA: TGTGCCAGCAGCCGGGGACAGGGGCACACTGAAGCTTTCTTT
D: TRBD1
V: TRBV7-8
J: TRBJ1-1
size: .

CDR3: CASSGAGSVSDEQYF
DNA: TGTGCCAGCAGCGGGGCGGGGTCGGTCTCTGACGAGCAGTACTTC
D: .
V: TRBV7-6
J: TRBJ2-7
size: .

CDR3: CASSPGTRQETQYF
DNA: TGTGCCAGCAGCCCTGGGACTAGACAAGAGACCCAGTACTTC
D: TRBD2
V: TRBV7-2
J: TRBJ2-5
size: .

CDR3: CASSQERLAGDNEQFF
DNA: TGTGCCAGCAGCCAAGAGAGGCTAGCGGGAGACAATGAGCAGTTCTTC
D: TRBD2
V: TRBV7-2
J: TRBJ2-1
size: .

CDR3: CASSHPRLTEQFF
DNA: TGTGCCAGCAGCCACCCTAGACTAACAGAGCAGTTCTTC
D: .
V: TRBV4-2
J: TRBJ2-1
size: .

CDR3: CASSPRLAKNIQYF
DNA: TGTGCCAGCAGCCCCCGGTTAGCCAAAAACATTCAGTACTTC
D: .
V: TRBV7-2
J: TRBJ2-4
size: once

CDR3: CASSHRGGASGRELFF
DNA: TGTGCCAGCAGCCACAGGGGTGGGGCATCCGGAAGGGAGCTGTTTTTT
D: TRBD1
V: TRBV28
J: TRBJ2-2
size: .

CDR3: CASSYSSGSKYEQYF
DNA: TGTGCCAGCAGTTACTCTAGCGGGAGTAAATACGAGCAGTACTTC
D: TRBD2
V: TRBV6-2/TRBV6-3
J: TRBJ2-7
size: .

CDR3: CASSISGASYNEQFF
DNA: TGTGCCAGCAGCATTAGCGGGGCTTCCTACAATGAGCAGTTCTTC
D: TRBD2
V: TRBV7-2
J: TRBJ2-1
size: .

CDR3: CASSQDRLAGTYEQYF
DNA: TGTGCCAGCAGCCAAGATAGGCTAGCAGGTACCTACGAGCAGTACTTC
D: .
V: TRBV4-2
J: TRBJ2-7
size: .

CDR3: CASAPGGHGNTIYF
DNA: TGTGCCAGTGCCCCAGGGGGTCACGGAAACACCATATATTTT
D: TRBD1
V: TRBV19
J: TRBJ1-3
size: .

CDR3: CASSSGQGAGGSSSYEQYF
DNA: TGCGCCAGCAGCTCAGGACAGGGCGCAGGTGGTAGTAGCTCCTACGAGCAGTACTTC
D: TRBD1
V: TRBV5-1
J: TRBJ2-7
size: .

CDR3: CASSLLFQPGRTRELFF
DNA: TGTGCCAGCAGCTTACTTTTTCAGCCCGGGCGGACTAGGGAGCTGTTTTTT
D: .
V: TRBV7-2
J: TRBJ2-2
size: .

CDR3: CASSEGQDPGYTF
DNA: TGCGCCAGCAGCGAGGGACAGGACCCTGGCTACACCTTC
D: TRBD1
V: TRBV10-2
J: TRBJ1-2
size: .

CDR3: CASSGRDRDQPQHF
DNA: TGTGCCAGCAGCGGCCGGGACAGAGATCAGCCCCAGCATTTT
D: TRBD1
V: TRBV7-2
J: TRBJ1-5
size: .

CDR3: CASSLTSGEQYF
DNA: TGTGCCAGCAGCTTGACTAGCGGCGAGCAGTACTTC
D: TRBD2
V: TRBV4-2
J: TRBJ2-7
size: .

CDR3: CASSLFGGRANQPQHF
DNA: TGTGCCAGCAGTTTATTTGGCGGCAGGGCCAATCAGCCCCAGCATTTT
D: .
V: TRBV27
J: TRBJ1-5
size: .

CDR3: CASTRGGHQETQYF
DNA: TGTGCCAGCACCAGAGGGGGCCACCAAGAGACCCAGTACTTC
D: TRBD1
V: TRBV28
J: TRBJ2-5
size: once

CDR3: CASSLGRTGMGVPQHF
DNA: TGTGCCAGCAGCTTAGGGAGGACAGGGATGGGGGTGCCCCAGCATTTT
D: TRBD1
V: TRBV7-2
J: TRBJ1-5
size: .

CDR3: CASSHRDRAAGELFF
DNA: TGTGCCAGTAGTCACCGGGACAGGGCGGCCGGGGAGCTGTTTTTT
D: TRBD1
V: TRBV19
J: TRBJ2-2
size: .

CDR3: CASSYSGGNTIYF
DNA: TGTGCCAGCAGTTACTCCGGTGGAAACACCATATATTTT
D: .
V: TRBV6-2/TRBV6-3
J: TRBJ1-3
size: .

CDR3: CASSQDQGWSATNEKLFF
DNA: TGTGCCAGCAGCCAAGACCAGGGGTGGAGTGCAACTAATGAAAAACTGTTTTTT
D: .
V: TRBV3-1/TRBV3-2
J: TRBJ1-4
size: .

CDR3: CASSSRHSNQPQHF
DNA: TGTGCCAGCAGTTCCCGACATAGCAATCAGCCCCAGCATTTT
D: .
V: TRBV6-5
J: TRBJ1-5
size: .

CDR3: CASSLMGGNTEAFF
DNA: TGTGCCAGCAGCTTAATGGGGGGGAACACTGAAGCTTTCTTT
D: .
V: TRBV7-3
J: TRBJ1-1
size: .

CDR3: CASSLDGGTYYNEQFF
DNA: TGTGCCAGCAGCTTAGACGGGGGGACTTACTACAATGAGCAGTTCTTC
D: TRBD2
V: TRBV7-2
J: TRBJ2-1
size: .

CDR3: CASVVSGGSSTDTQYF
DNA: TGTGCCAGCGTTGTTTCGGGGGGCTCGTCCACAGATACGCAGTATTTT
D: .
V: TRBV7-2
J: TRBJ2-3
size: .

CDR3: CATSRDTGVVETQYF
DNA: TGTGCCACCAGCAGAGATACAGGGGTGGTCGAGACCCAGTACTTC
D: TRBD1
V: TRBV15
J: TRBJ2-5
size: .

CDR3: CASRTGATNEKLFF
DNA: TGCGCCAGCAGAACAGGTGCAACTAATGAAAAACTGTTTTTT
D: .
V: TRBV10-2
J: TRBJ1-4
size: .

CDR3: CASSLTTDMNTEAFF
DNA: TGTGCCAGCAGCTTAACCACTGACATGAACACTGAAGCTTTCTTT
D: .
V: TRBV7-9
J: TRBJ1-1
size: .

CDR3: CATSDAYNEQFF
DNA: TGTGCCACCAGTGACGCCTACAATGAGCAGTTCTTC
D: .
V: TRBV24-1
J: TRBJ2-1
size: .

CDR3: CASSWGTANTEAFF
DNA: TGTGCCAGCAGCTGGGGGACAGCGAACACTGAAGCTTTCTTT
D: TRBD1
V: TRBV7-2
J: TRBJ1-1
size: .

CDR3: CASSQDAGTSGYQYF
DNA: TGTGCCAGCAGCCAAGATGCCGGGACTAGCGGGTATCAGTACTTC
D: TRBD2
V: TRBV3-1/TRBV3-2
J: TRBJ2-7
size: .

CDR3: CASIPKGTGLDYGYTF
DNA: TGTGCCAGCATCCCAAAGGGGACAGGGCTTGACTATGGCTACACCTTC
D: TRBD1
V: TRBV27
J: TRBJ1-2
size: .

CDR3: CASILTGGLFFGYTF
DNA: TGTGCCAGCATTCTTACGGGGGGTTTGTTCTTTGGCTACACCTTC
D: .
V: TRBV6-6
J: TRBJ1-2
size: .

CDR3: CASSLVGTEGYTF
DNA: TGCGCCAGCAGCTTGGTTGGGACAGAAGGCTACACCTTC
D: TRBD1
V: TRBV5-1
J: TRBJ1-2
size: few

CDR3: CASSLAGASTDTQYF
DNA: TGTGCCAGCAGTTTAGCGGGGGCTAGCACAGATACGCAGTATTTT
D: TRBD2
V: TRBV6-6
J: TRBJ2-3
size: large

CDR3: CASTLLNTEAFF
DNA: TGTGCCAGCACTCTTTTGAACACTGAAGCTTTCTTT
D: .
V: TRBV5-6
J: TRBJ1-1
size: .

CDR3: CASSSGGGYEQYF
DNA: TGTGCCAGCAGTTCAGGGGGCGGCTACGAGCAGTACTTC
D: TRBD1
V: TRBV27
J: TRBJ2-7
size: .

CDR3: CASSLRGQYTGELFF
DNA: TGTGCCAGCAGCTTAAGGGGACAGTACACCGGGGAGCTGTTTTTT
D: TRBD1
V: TRBV7-2
J: TRBJ2-2
size: .

CDR3: CASSQGHSTDTQYF
DNA: TGTGCCAGCAGCCAAGGTCATAGCACAGATACGCAGTATTTT
D: .
V: TRBV3-1/TRBV3-2
J: TRBJ2-3
size: .

CDR3: CASSQEPDRSNQPQHF
DNA: TGCGCCAGCAGCCAAGAACCGGACAGAAGCAATCAGCCCCAGCATTTT
D: .
V: TRBV4-1
J: TRBJ1-5
size: .

CDR3: CASSLRGVNIQYF
DNA: TGTGCCAGCAGCTTACGGGGGGTAAACATTCAGTACTTC
D: TRBD2
V: TRBV7-2
J: TRBJ2-4
size: .

CDR3: CASRAAPGGRETQYF
DNA: TGTGCCAGCAGGGCCGCTCCAGGGGGTCGGGAGACCCAGTACTTC
D: TRBD1
V: TRBV5-4
J: TRBJ2-5
size: .

CDR3: CASSFSLQYGYTF
DNA: TGTGCCAGCAGTTTCTCGTTACAGTATGGCTACACCTTC
D: .
V: TRBV12-3/TRBV12-4
J: TRBJ1-2
size: once

CDR3: CVSSNRSPLSYEQYF
DNA: TGTGTCAGCAGTAATAGGAGTCCCCTCTCCTACGAGCAGTACTTC
D: .
V: TRBV6-2/TRBV6-3
J: TRBJ2-7
size: .